This passage covers 13 T cell receptor beta chains from one sample sequenced in a study of T-cell reconstitution after alpha-beta-depleted transplantation in children. TCRbeta library construction was performed incorporating unique molecular identifiers. TCRdb re-analysed the PCR reads in MiXCR, keeping a single row per CDR3 protein. The sample shows about 200,000 distinct CDR3 sequences, 7% to 9% of them seen only once. The sample in question was PBMCs, mostly from graft donor cells, obtained 360 days after TCRalphabeta/CD19-depleted stem cell transplant. Every receptor here comes from a male patient between 2 and 9 years old who had a stem cell transplant for acute myeloid leukemia, so the T cells may come from the graft donor.

This clonotype was found a few times. The chain's CDR3 is CASSQEWVDRFHYEQYV. The CDR3 region has the DNA TGTGCCAGCAGCCAAGAATGGGTGGACAGGTTCCACTACGAGCAGTACGTC. This chain links TRBV3-1 with TRBJ2-7, with 7 positions matching TRBD1. Germline V gene sequence: CDR1 LGHDT, CDR2 YNNKEL (reference sequence). The CDR3 sequence is 17 residues long. V trimming: 0 bases; J trimming: 3 bases; junction bases outside the gene matches: 11.

This clonotype was counted at least ten times. The rearrangement links TRBV12-3 or TRBV12-4 to TRBJ2-4; 7 bases align to TRBD1. CDR3 length: 14 amino acids. V dropped 7 bases and J dropped 10; count of bases not matched to a gene: 13. DNA of the CDR3: TGTGCCAGCACCCTAGCCAACAGGGGCGCTATTCAGTACTTC. Its translation: CASTLANRGAIQYF.

This clonotype came up many times. The chain combines TRBV12-3 or TRBV12-4 with TRBJ2-2, with D uncertain. V was cut by 4 bases and J by 8 bases, with 8 bases left in between. The length of the CDR3 is 12 residues. The CDR3: CASSYRVGELFF. For the CDR3, the DNA is TGTGCCAGCAGTTATCGCGTAGGGGAGCTGTTTTTT.

This clonotype was recorded at least ten times. The chain has TRBV9 and TRBJ2-1, with 8 bases lining up with TRBD2. The CDR3 is 15 residues long. CDR1 SGDLS and CDR2 YYNGEE come from the germline V gene. V dropped 3 bases and J dropped 5; count of bases not matched to a gene: 7. The CDR3 region is CASSEVAGRHNEQFF. The CDR3 DNA follows: TGTGCCAGCAGCGAGGTAGCGGGGAGACACAATGAGCAGTTCTTC.

This clonotype showed up many times. The gene calls are TRBV5-1 and TRBJ1-1; possible D gene TRBD1, 5 bases. The CDR3 totals 13 residues. Trimming removed 6 bases at V and 0 bases at J, with 9 bases between. Germline assignment: CDR1 SGHRS and CDR2 YFSETQ. The CDR3 DNA reads TGCGCCAGCACCCGGGGCCTGAACACTGAAGCTTTCTTT. Protein: CASTRGLNTEAFF.

This clonotype was seen only a few times. The CDR3 DNA sequence: TGCGCCAGCAGCCAAGAGAGTACTAGCGGGAGGCCGAGCTCCTACGAGCAGTACTTC. Translating gives CASSQESTSGRPSSYEQYF. The V call is TRBV4-3, the J call TRBJ2-7, with 12 bases fitting TRBD2. The V gene's germline CDR1 is LGHNA and CDR2 YSLEER. The V gene end was trimmed by 0 bases and the J gene end by 0 bases; junction bases not matched to a gene: 9. This CDR3 spans 19 amino acids.

This clonotype was counted only a few times. The V gene is TRBV29-1, the J gene TRBJ2-5, with a tentative D call TRBD1 (6 bases). V was shortened by 7 bases and J by 8 bases, with 17 bases between the two germline ends. CDR3 length equals 12 residues. From germline, CDR1 is SQVTM and CDR2 ANQGSEA. The CDR3 nucleotides are TGCAGCGCTGGACAGCCCTCGGAAACCCAGTACTTC. Its protein product is CSAGQPSETQYF.

The genes are TRBV9 and TRBJ1-3; TRBD1 matches at 10 bases. The trim removed 3 bases at V and 2 bases at J, leaving 5 bases unmatched. The CDR3 contains 16 residues. CDR1 SGDLS and CDR2 YYNGEE come from the germline V gene. The CDR3, as DNA: TGTGCCAGCAGCGGACAGGGGGCGACCGCTGGAAACACCATATATTTT. Amino acid sequence: CASSGQGATAGNTIYF.

This chain uses TRBV20-1 with TRBJ1-1, with unresolved D. V gave up 5 bases and J gave up 4 bases, with 17 bases separating them. Germline-derived CDR1 and CDR2 are DFQATT and SNEGSKA (reference sequence). The CDR3 is 14 amino acids. The CDR3 here is CSARSKNIITEAFF. The DNA for the CDR3 is TGCAGTGCTCGTTCAAAAAATATAATCACTGAAGCTTTCTTT.

A few counts support this clonotype. The chain carries TRBV20-1 and TRBJ2-1; D might be TRBD1 or TRBD2, each matching 5 bases. Germline loops: CDR1 DFQATT, CDR2 SNEGSKA (reference sequence). The V and J ends lost 8 bases and 6 bases respectively, with 20 bases between them. CDR3 length: 14 residues. In nucleotides, the CDR3 is TGCAGTAGGGACCGGGCCATGGACCCCAATGAGCAGTTCTTC. It encodes CSRDRAMDPNEQFF.

This clonotype appeared many times. This chain joins TRBV5-1 and TRBJ1-1, with D tentatively TRBD1 (5 bases). Germline assignment: CDR1 SGHRS and CDR2 YFSETQ. This CDR3 is built from 15 residues. V lost 0 bases and J 4 bases, leaving 13 bases between the germline ends. CDR3 in amino acids: CASSLAKDGGTEAFF. CDR3 coding DNA: TGCGCCAGCAGCTTGGCCAAGGACGGGGGCACTGAAGCTTTCTTT.

At least ten counts were recorded for this clonotype. The chain combines TRBV29-1 with TRBJ1-3; D is undetermined. The V and J ends lost 4 bases and 0 bases respectively, with 4 bases between them. CDR3 length equals 12 residues. Germline CDR1 and CDR2: SQVTM and ANQGSEA. CDR3 in DNA: TGCAGCGTTGGCTACTCTGGAAACACCATATATTTT. Translating gives CSVGYSGNTIYF.

This clonotype was seen more than once but under ten times. The gene calls are TRBV20-1 and TRBJ1-6; 9 positions match TRBD1. Germline V CDR1 and CDR2: DFQATT, SNEGSKA (reference sequence). The CDR3 is 15 amino acids. V trimming: 0 bases; J trimming: 9 bases; junction bases outside the gene matches: 6. The CDR3 protein is CSARDLTGGVSPLHF. CDR3 bases: TGCAGTGCTAGAGATCTGACAGGGGGAGTTTCACCCCTCCACTTT.